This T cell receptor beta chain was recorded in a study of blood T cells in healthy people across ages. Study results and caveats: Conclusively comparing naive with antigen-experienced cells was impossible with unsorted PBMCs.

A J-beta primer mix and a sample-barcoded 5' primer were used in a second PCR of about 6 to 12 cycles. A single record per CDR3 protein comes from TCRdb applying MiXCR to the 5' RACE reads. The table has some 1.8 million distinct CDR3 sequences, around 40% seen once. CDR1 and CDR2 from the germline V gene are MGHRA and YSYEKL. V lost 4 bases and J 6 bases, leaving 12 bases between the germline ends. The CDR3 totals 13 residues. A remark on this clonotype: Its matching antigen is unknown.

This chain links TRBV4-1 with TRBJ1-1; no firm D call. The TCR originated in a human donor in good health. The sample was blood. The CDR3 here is CASSRNSKAEAFF. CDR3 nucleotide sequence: TGCGCCAGCAGCCGAAACAGTAAGGCTGAAGCTTTCTTT.